This T cell receptor beta chain was profiled in a study of cytomegalovirus exposure and HLA in healthy donors. The study's findings and limits: Subsequent analysis showed first-cohort TCR clusters tending to co-occur in 120 validation repertoires. Most TCR sequences showed up rarely, but some public TCRs showed up in many donors.

Here immunoSEQ multiplex PCR was the method, and the copy in TCRdb shows in-frame clones only, minus some. The repertoire holds fewer than 200,000 clones, with roughly 91% as singletons. Donors came from a validation cohort of over a hundred subjects, distinct from the first 666-subject cohort. On this clone itself: Its antigen is not identified.

The CDR3 spans 15 residues. Trimming cost V 1 base and J 0 bases; bases outside gene matches: 3. From germline, CDR1 is SGDLS and CDR2 YYNGEE. The chain carries TRBV9 and TRBJ2-7; 8 nucleotides agree with TRBD2. Sequenced input: PBMCs. The clonotype comes from a young woman in good health and CMV-seropositive. The CDR3 DNA sequence: TGTGCCAGCAGCGTAACAGGGACTAGCTCCTACGAGCAGTACTTC. Translated, it gives CASSVTGTSSYEQYF.